Sequencing of this TCR beta chain was carried out in a study of cytomegalovirus exposure and HLA in healthy donors. Study findings and constraints: The classifier was said to identify cytomegalovirus status with high specificity and sensitivity. Using a false discovery rate of 0.05, a later analysis showed that 16,951 TCR beta sequences were associated with HLA alleles. It was about 150 TCR beta chains that were listed as cytomegalovirus-associated. Despite most TCR sequences being rare, some public TCRs occurred in many donors.

V was shortened by 0 bases and J by 4 bases, with 14 bases between the two germline ends. CDR1 is SGDLS and CDR2 is YYNGEE in the germline V gene. The CDR3 length is 16 residues. Worth noting for this clone: Antigen: not known.

PCR involved 60 Vbeta and 13 Jbeta primers. The assay was immunoSEQ multiplex PCR, and TCRdb's table has in-frame clones only and misses some. Of some 190,000 clones detected, about 82% appear once; the ten largest clones hold 1.5% to 2%. The V and J genes are TRBV9 and TRBJ2-1; weak D call: TRBD1 (6 bases). The specimen was PBMCs. This receptor was taken from a woman aged 25 to 39 in good health and CMV-seronegative. In DNA, the CDR3 is TGTGCCAGCAGCGTAGGGGCCGGGACAATTTACAATGAGCAGTTCTTC. Translation: CASSVGAGTIYNEQFF.